The rows below give T cell receptor beta chains drawn from one sample of a study of neurological immune-mediated disorders. Each CDR3 protein gets one entry after TCRdb re-called the 5' RACE reads with MiXCR. The sample carries about 57,000 distinct CDR3 sequences, about 10% recorded once. Sequencing input: PBMCs. The receptors come from a male donor with HTLV-1-associated myelopathy (HAM/TSP). Each CDR3 is given with its conserved first and last residue. The D gene is left open where the match is weak. Clone size is shown for a subset of rows, as once, few, many or a class of expanded clone.

TRBV7-9	-	-	TRBJ2-3	CGSSRTRDADTQYF	TGTGGCAGCTCCCGGACAAGGGATGCAGATACGCAGTATTTT
TRBV20-1	few	-	TRBJ1-2	CSARTGRGYTF	TGCAGTGCTCGAACAGGTAGAGGCTACACCTTC
TRBV7-2	many	TRBD1	TRBJ1-1	CASRQGAGTEAFF	TGTGCCAGTAGACAGGGGGCTGGCACTGAAGCTTTCTTT
TRBV12-3/TRBV12-4	-	-	TRBJ1-3	CVSTENGNTIYF	TGTGTCAGCACGGAAAATGGAAACACCATATATTTT
TRBV20-1	many	TRBD2	TRBJ2-1	CSARGGSSYNEQFF	TGCAGTGCTAGAGGCGGGAGCTCCTACAATGAGCAGTTCTTC
TRBV5-1	-	-	TRBJ2-5	CASSPGSSIPETQYF	TGCGCCAGCAGCCCCGGCAGTTCCATCCCCGAGACCCAGTACTTC
TRBV7-2	many	-	TRBJ2-7	CASSLVAASSYEQYF	TGTGCCAGCAGCTTAGTAGCGGCTAGTTCTTACGAGCAGTACTTC
TRBV7-3	many	-	TRBJ2-2	CASSLIGAGSGELFF	TGTGCCAGCAGCTTAATAGGGGCCGGGAGCGGGGAGCTGTTTTTT
TRBV27	many	TRBD2	TRBJ2-1	CASTEAGGPLDEQFF	TGTGCCAGCACCGAAGCGGGGGGGCCGTTGGATGAGCAGTTCTTC
TRBV29-1	-	-	TRBJ2-2	CSARSGELFF	TGCAGCGCCCGATCCGGGGAGCTGTTTTTT